These 2 T cell receptor beta chains came from one sample sequenced in a study of cytomegalovirus exposure and HLA in healthy donors. The table came from immunoSEQ multiplex PCR; TCRdb's copy has only in-frame clones and leaves some out. The sample lists 130,000 to 150,000 clones, around nine tenths seen once, with 2.5% to 4% in the top ten. The material sequenced was PBMCs. Receptor source: a woman between 18 and 29 years old in good health and CMV-seropositive.

The chain combines TRBV5-6 with TRBJ1-2; TRBD1 is a possible D gene (5 bases). The germline CDR1 and CDR2 sequences are SGHDT and YYEEEE. The CDR3 spans 14 residues. With 0 bases removed from V and 8 bases from J, the gap between germline ends came to 14 bases. The CDR3 protein is CASSLVGAQWGYTF. The CDR3 DNA reads as TGTGCCAGCAGCTTGGTTGGGGCCCAATGGGGCTACACCTTC.

The chain employs TRBV5-1 and TRBJ1-1, with a possible D match to TRBD1 (6 bases). V shed 2 bases and J shed 4 bases, with 15 bases lying between them. CDR1 is SGHRS and CDR2 is YFSETQ in the germline V gene. The CDR3 is 15 residues long. The chain's CDR3 is CASSLPGQSGTEAFF. The CDR3 region has the DNA TGCGCCAGCAGCTTACCAGGACAGTCGGGCACTGAAGCTTTCTTT.